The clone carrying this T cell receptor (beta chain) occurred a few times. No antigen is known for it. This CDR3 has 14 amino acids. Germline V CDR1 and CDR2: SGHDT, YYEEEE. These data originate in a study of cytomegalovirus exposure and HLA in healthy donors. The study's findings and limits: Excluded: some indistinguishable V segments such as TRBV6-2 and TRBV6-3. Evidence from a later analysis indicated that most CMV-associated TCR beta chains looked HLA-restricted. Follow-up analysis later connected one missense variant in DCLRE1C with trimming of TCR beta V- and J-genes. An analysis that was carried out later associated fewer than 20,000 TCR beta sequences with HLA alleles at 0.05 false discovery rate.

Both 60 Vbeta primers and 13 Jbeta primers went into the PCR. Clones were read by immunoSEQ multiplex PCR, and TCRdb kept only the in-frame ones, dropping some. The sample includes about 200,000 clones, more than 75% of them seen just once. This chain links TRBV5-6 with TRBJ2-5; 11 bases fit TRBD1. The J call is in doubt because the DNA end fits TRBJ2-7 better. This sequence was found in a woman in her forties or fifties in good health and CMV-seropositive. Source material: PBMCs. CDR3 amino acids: CASSLDRGLYEQYF. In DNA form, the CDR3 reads TGTGCCAGCAGCCTGGACAGGGGGCTTTACGAGCAGTACTTC.